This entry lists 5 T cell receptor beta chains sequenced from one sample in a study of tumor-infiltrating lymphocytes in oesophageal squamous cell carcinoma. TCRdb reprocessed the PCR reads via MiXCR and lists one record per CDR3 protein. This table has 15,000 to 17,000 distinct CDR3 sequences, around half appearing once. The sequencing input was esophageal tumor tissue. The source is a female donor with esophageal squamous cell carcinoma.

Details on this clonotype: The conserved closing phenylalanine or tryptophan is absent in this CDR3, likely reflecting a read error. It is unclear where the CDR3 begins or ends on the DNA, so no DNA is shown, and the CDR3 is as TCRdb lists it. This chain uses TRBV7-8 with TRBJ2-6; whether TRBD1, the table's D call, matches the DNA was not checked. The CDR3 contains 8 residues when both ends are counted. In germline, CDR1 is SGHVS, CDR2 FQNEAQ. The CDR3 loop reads CAGSLDGQ.

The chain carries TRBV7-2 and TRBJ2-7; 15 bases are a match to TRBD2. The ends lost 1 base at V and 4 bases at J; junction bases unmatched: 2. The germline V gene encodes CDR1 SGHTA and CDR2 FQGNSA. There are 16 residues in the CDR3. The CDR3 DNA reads TGTGCCAGCAGCTTAGGGACTAGCGGGAGGGGGTACGAGCAGTACTTC. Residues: CASSLGTSGRGYEQYF.

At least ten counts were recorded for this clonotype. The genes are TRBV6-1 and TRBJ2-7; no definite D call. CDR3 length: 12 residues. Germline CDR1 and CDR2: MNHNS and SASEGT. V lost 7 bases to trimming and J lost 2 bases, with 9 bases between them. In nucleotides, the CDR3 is TGTGCCAGCACCCAGGAAACCTACGAGCAGTACTTC. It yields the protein CASTQETYEQYF.

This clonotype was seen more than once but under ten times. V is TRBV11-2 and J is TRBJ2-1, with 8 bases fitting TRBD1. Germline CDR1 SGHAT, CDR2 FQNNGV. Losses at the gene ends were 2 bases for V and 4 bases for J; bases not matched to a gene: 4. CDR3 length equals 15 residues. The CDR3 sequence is CASSLMQGAYNEQFF. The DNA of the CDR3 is TGTGCCAGCAGCTTAATGCAGGGGGCGTACAATGAGCAGTTCTTC.

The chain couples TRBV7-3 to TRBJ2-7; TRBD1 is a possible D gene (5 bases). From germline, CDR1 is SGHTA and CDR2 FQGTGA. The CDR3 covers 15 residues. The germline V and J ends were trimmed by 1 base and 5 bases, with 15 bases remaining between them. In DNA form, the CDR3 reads TGTGCCAGCAGCTTAATTGCAGGGCTTCGGGACGAGCAGTACTTC. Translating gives CASSLIAGLRDEQYF.